These 23 T cell receptor beta chains came from one sample sequenced in a study of blood T cell repertoires in COVID-19. Here immunoSEQ multiplex PCR was the method, and the copy in TCRdb shows in-frame clones only, minus some. The table records 25,000 to 35,000 clones, about 85% of them present only once. Sample: peripheral blood. The receptors here all came from a human donor in a cohort sampled during active COVID-19.

V is TRBV5-1 and J is TRBJ2-1; 7 bases fit TRBD2. Germline V gene data show CDR1 as SGHRS and CDR2 as YFSETQ. The CDR3 has 14 amino acids. With V trimmed by 7 bases and J by 2 bases, 6 bases remained unmatched. The CDR3 DNA sequence: TGCGCCAGCTCCCCCGGGACTACCTACAATGAGCAGTTCTTC. Its protein product is CASSPGTTYNEQFF.

The J gene is TRBJ1-5, the V gene TRBV3-1 (or the pseudogene TRBV3-2); D is uncertain. V dropped 1 base and J dropped 11 bases, with 12 bases sitting between them. The CDR3 runs 13 residues. Germline V gene lookup returns CDR1 LGHDT and CDR2 YNNKEL (reference sequence). This CDR3 reads CASSQATLTTQHF. CDR3 sequence (DNA): TGTGCCAGCAGCCAAGCTACCCTAACGACCCAGCATTTT.

The chain uses TRBV14 and TRBJ2-7; D is unresolved. Germline V gives CDR1 SGHDN, CDR2 FVKESK. CDR3 length: 12 amino acids. The V end lost 4 bases, the J end lost 9 bases, and 13 bases lay between the germline ends. The CDR3 DNA reads TGTGCCAGCAGCCTCATGACCGGAGCGCAGTACTTC. This translates into CASSLMTGAQYF.

The chain is built from TRBV5-4 and TRBJ1-2; 7 bases are a match to TRBD1. The CDR3 extends over 11 amino acids. The junction had 2 bases not matched to a gene; V was cut back by 1 base and J by 11 bases. CDR1 and CDR2 from the germline V gene are SGHNT and YYREEE (reference sequence). In nucleotides, the CDR3 is TGTGCCAGCAGCTTGACAGGGGTATACACCTTC. Translated, it gives CASSLTGVYTF.

V is TRBV7-9 and J is TRBJ2-7; 11 bases fit TRBD2. The CDR3 is made up of 13 amino acids. Per germline, CDR1 SEHNR and CDR2 FQNEAQ (reference sequence). Trimming took 2 bases from V and 6 from J; bases not matched to a gene: 0. Here the CDR3 reads CASSLTSGGEQYF. For the CDR3, the DNA is TGTGCCAGCAGCTTAACTAGCGGGGGCGAGCAGTACTTC.

The chain combines TRBV5-1 with TRBJ2-7, with 8 bases that match TRBD2. The germline V gene encodes CDR1 SGHRS and CDR2 YFSETQ. The CDR3 extends over 14 amino acids. The V and J ends lost 4 bases and 7 bases, in that order; junction bases with no gene match: 10. CDR3 bases: TGCGCCAGCAGCCCGACGGGGGGGCGAAGGGAGCAGTACTTC. Its translation: CASSPTGGRREQYF.

The gene calls are TRBV2 and TRBJ1-2, with 10 bases that match TRBD1. CDR3 length: 16 residues. Trimming took 5 bases from V and 0 from J; bases not matched to a gene: 6. The germline CDR1 and CDR2 sequences are SNHLY and FYNNEI. CDR3: CASSRTGGETNYGYTF. The CDR3 nucleotides are TGTGCCAGCAGTCGGACAGGGGGAGAGACTAACTATGGCTACACCTTC.

The chain uses TRBV10-3 and TRBJ1-2, with 7 nucleotides matching TRBD1. The ends lost 0 bases at V and 3 bases at J; junction bases unmatched: 10. The CDR3 has 17 residues. Looked up from germline, CDR1 is ENHRY and CDR2 is SYGVKD. The CDR3 DNA follows: TGTGCCATCAGTGAGTCTCTTGGGCAGGGGGGAGACTATGGCTACACCTTC. Amino acids: CAISESLGQGGDYGYTF.

The chain carries TRBV2 and TRBJ1-6; tentative D call: TRBD1 (5 bases). The germline V gene encodes CDR1 SNHLY and CDR2 FYNNEI. CDR3 size: 15 residues. The ends were cut back, 6 bases at V and 5 bases at J, with 14 bases in the middle. CDR3: CASSLRQSDNSPLHF. CDR3 nucleotide sequence: TGTGCCAGCAGCTTGAGACAGTCCGATAATTCACCCCTCCACTTT.

V gene TRBV13 combines with J gene TRBJ2-7; 14 bases are a match to TRBD2. The V gene end was trimmed by 5 bases and the J gene end by 12 bases; junction bases not matched to a gene: 9. The CDR3 loop spans 14 amino acids. Germline V gives CDR1 PRHDT, CDR2 FYEKMQ (reference sequence). The CDR3 loop is CASSPRLAGGLGYF. The CDR3 DNA reads as TGTGCCAGCAGCCCACGACTAGCGGGGGGGCTGGGGTACTTC.

CDR3: CASSIGPALNTGELFF. As DNA, the CDR3 is TGTGCCAGTAGTATAGGGCCTGCCCTGAACACCGGGGAGCTGTTTTTT. The V call is TRBV19, the J call TRBJ2-2; D gene uncertain. With 1 base removed from V and 1 base from J, the gap between germline ends came to 10 bases. The CDR3 contains 16 residues. Germline V gene sequence: CDR1 LNHDA, CDR2 SQIVND (reference sequence).

The chain couples TRBV21-1 to TRBJ1-1; TRBD1 reflects the table's D call only, with no check against the DNA. TRBV21-1 has pseudogene status. This CDR3 is 13 amino acids long. CDR3 in DNA: TGTGCCAGCGTAGGGGGCGCGAACACTGAAGCTTTCTTT. Protein sequence: CASVGGANTEAFF.

The chain has TRBV9 and TRBJ2-6; perhaps TRBD2 as D (5 bases). V lost 4 bases to trimming and J lost 0 bases, with 11 bases between them. Germline V gives CDR1 SGDLS, CDR2 YYNGEE. CDR3 length: 16 residues. In DNA form, the CDR3 reads TGTGCCAGCAGCTGGGGAGAAAACTCTGGGGCCAACGTCCTGACTTTC. It specifies CASSWGENSGANVLTF.

This chain links TRBV7-9 with TRBJ2-1, with 14 positions matching TRBD2. The trim removed 5 bases at V and 7 bases at J, leaving 7 bases unmatched. CDR1 and CDR2 from the germline V gene are SEHNR and FQNEAQ (reference sequence). The length of the CDR3 is 16 residues. For the CDR3, the DNA is TGTGCCAGCAGCGTAGGACTAGCGGGAGGATTGAATGAGCAGTTCTTC. Translated: CASSVGLAGGLNEQFF.

The rearrangement uses TRBV14 and TRBJ2-7; weak D call: TRBD2 (5 bases). With 4 bases removed from V and 1 base from J, the gap between germline ends came to 14 bases. The CDR3 extends over 15 amino acids. Germline loops: CDR1 SGHDN, CDR2 FVKESK. Here the CDR3 reads CASSRSGSGSYEQYF. Here the CDR3 DNA reads TGTGCCAGCAGCCGAAGCGGCTCTGGATCCTACGAGCAGTACTTC.

V gene TRBV7-2 combines with J gene TRBJ2-3, with 8 bases aligning to TRBD2. Per germline, CDR1 SGHTA and CDR2 FQGNSA. J was trimmed by 9 bases and V by 6 bases; bases with no gene match: 5. The CDR3 runs to 12 residues. The CDR3 nucleotides are TGTGCCAGCAGGCCGACTAGCGTGACGCAGTATTTT. Translated: CASRPTSVTQYF.

CDR3 residues: CASSFTSSDTDTQYF. The CDR3 DNA follows: TGTGCCAGCAGTTTCACATCTAGCGACACAGATACGCAGTATTTT. J is TRBJ2-3 and V is TRBV27, with D tentatively TRBD2 (6 bases). V was pared by 3 bases and J by 2 bases, with 12 bases between. The length of the CDR3 is 15 residues. CDR1 and CDR2 (germline): MNHEY, SMNVEV (reference sequence).

The rearrangement links TRBV4-2 to TRBJ2-7, with 8 bases matching TRBD2. The CDR3 sequence is 17 residues long. Germline lookup yields CDR1 LGHNA and CDR2 YNFKEQ. J was trimmed by 2 bases and V by 1 base; bases with no gene match: 10. This CDR3 is CASSQGGIGLATYEQYF. CDR3 in DNA: TGTGCCAGCAGCCAAGGCGGAATCGGACTAGCAACCTACGAGCAGTACTTC.

The chain uses TRBV30 and TRBJ1-6, with TRBD1 as a possible D gene (6 bases). The CDR3 loop spans 12 amino acids. Germline CDR1 GTSNPN, CDR2 SVGIG (reference sequence). V was cut by 1 base and J by 9 bases, with 7 bases left in between. The CDR3 region has the DNA TGTGCCTGGAGTGAGGGGGTTTCACCCCTCCACTTT. Amino acid sequence: CAWSEGVSPLHF.

This clone has just one count. CDR3 loop: CASSFGDRGLETQYF. The CDR3, as DNA: TGTGCCAGCAGCTTCGGGGACAGGGGGCTGGAGACCCAGTACTTC. The genes are TRBV7-9 and TRBJ2-5; 12 bases agree with TRBD1. Per germline, CDR1 SEHNR and CDR2 FQNEAQ (reference sequence). CDR3 size: 15 residues. The junction had 4 bases not matched to a gene; V was cut back by 3 bases and J by 5 bases.

This clone appeared a single time. The genes are TRBV7-2 and TRBJ2-5; 9 bases are shared with TRBD2. The CDR3 sequence is 16 residues long. Germline assignment: CDR1 SGHTA and CDR2 FQGNSA. After removal of 1 base from V and 7 bases from J, the junction contained 10 bases not matched to a gene. CDR3 nucleotide sequence: TGTGCCAGCAGCTTAGGTTCTAGCGGGGAAGGGGGGACCCAGTACTTC. Amino acids: CASSLGSSGEGGTQYF.

This clone was seen just once. J is TRBJ1-4 and V is TRBV30; TRBD1 matches 8 bases. The CDR3 has 14 amino acids. The J segment lost 3 bases and the V segment lost 3 bases, leaving 3 bases of the junction unmatched. Germline CDR1 and CDR2: GTSNPN and SVGIG (reference sequence). In DNA form, the CDR3 reads TGTGCCTGGAGCAGGGGGCCGTCTAATGAAAAACTGTTTTTT. Amino acid sequence: CAWSRGPSNEKLFF.

The gene calls are TRBV5-6 and TRBJ2-1; TRBD2 might be the D (7 bases). V dropped 0 bases and J dropped 8 bases, with 15 bases sitting between them. Germline assignment: CDR1 SGHDT and CDR2 YYEEEE. This CDR3 is built from 15 residues. The CDR3 reads CASSLGKWGGDEQFF. CDR3 nucleotides: TGTGCCAGCAGCTTGGGGAAATGGGGGGGCGATGAGCAGTTCTTC.